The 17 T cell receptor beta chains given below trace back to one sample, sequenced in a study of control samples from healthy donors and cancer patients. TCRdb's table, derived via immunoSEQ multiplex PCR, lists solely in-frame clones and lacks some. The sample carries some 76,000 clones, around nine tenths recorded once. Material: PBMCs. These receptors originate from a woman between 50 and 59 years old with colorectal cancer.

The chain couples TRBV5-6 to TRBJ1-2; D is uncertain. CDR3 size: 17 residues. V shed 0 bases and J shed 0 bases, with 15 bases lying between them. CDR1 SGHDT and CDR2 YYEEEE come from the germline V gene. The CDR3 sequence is CASSLVQALLPNYGYTF. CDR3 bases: TGTGCCAGCAGCTTGGTGCAGGCCCTTCTACCTAACTATGGCTACACCTTC.

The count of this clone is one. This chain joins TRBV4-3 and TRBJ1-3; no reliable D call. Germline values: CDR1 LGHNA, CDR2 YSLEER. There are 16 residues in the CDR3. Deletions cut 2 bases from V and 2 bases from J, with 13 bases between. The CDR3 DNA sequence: TGCGCCAGCAGCCAAAACCGGGATATTACTGGAAACACCATATATTTT. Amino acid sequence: CASSQNRDITGNTIYF.

The CDR3 here is CASSLGTRMSNQPQHF. For the CDR3, the DNA is TGTGCCAGCAGCTTGGGGACAAGGATGAGCAATCAGCCCCAGCATTTT. The chain has TRBV5-5 and TRBJ1-5, with a possible D match to TRBD1 (5 bases). Germline lookup yields CDR1 SGHKS and CDR2 YYEKEE (reference sequence). V lost 0 bases to trimming and J lost 1 base, with 11 bases between them. The CDR3 spans 16 residues.

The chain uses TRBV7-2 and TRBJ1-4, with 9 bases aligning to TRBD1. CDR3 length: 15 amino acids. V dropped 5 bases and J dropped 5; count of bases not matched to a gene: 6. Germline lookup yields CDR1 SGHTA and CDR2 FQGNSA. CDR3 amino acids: CASSPRQGVNEKLFF. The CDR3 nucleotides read TGTGCCAGCAGCCCTAGACAGGGGGTAAATGAAAAACTGTTTTTT.

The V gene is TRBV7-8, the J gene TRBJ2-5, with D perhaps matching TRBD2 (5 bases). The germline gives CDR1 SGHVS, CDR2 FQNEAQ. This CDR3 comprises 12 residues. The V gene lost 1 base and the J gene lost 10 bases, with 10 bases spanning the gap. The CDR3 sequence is CASSLERAIQYF. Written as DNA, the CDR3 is TGTGCCAGCAGCTTAGAGAGGGCCATCCAGTACTTC.

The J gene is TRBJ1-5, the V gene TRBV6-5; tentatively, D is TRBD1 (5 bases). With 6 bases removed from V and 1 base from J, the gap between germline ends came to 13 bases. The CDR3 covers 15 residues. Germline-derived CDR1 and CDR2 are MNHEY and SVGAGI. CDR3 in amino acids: CASSLNGGSNQPQHF. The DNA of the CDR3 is TGTGCCAGCAGCTTAAATGGGGGGAGCAATCAGCCCCAGCATTTT.

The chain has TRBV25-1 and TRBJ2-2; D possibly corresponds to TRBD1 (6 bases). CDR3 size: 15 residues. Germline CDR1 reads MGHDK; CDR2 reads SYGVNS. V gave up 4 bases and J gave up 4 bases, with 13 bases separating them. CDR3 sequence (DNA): TGTGCCAGCAGTGGACGTCAGGGGTCCACCGGGGAGCTGTTTTTT. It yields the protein CASSGRQGSTGELFF.

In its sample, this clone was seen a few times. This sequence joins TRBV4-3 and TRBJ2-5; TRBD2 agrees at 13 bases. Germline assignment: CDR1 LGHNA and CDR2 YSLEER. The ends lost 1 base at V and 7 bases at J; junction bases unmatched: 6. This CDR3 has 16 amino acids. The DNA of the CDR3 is TGCGCCAGCAGCCAAGGGACTAGCGGGGGTTCAGGGACCCAGTACTTC. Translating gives CASSQGTSGGSGTQYF.

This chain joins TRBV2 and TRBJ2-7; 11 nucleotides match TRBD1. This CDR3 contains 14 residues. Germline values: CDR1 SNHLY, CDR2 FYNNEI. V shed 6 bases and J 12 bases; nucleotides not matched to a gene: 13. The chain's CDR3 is CASSSPGQGVGWYV. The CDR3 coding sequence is TGTGCCAGCAGCTCTCCGGGACAGGGGGTTGGATGGTACGTC.

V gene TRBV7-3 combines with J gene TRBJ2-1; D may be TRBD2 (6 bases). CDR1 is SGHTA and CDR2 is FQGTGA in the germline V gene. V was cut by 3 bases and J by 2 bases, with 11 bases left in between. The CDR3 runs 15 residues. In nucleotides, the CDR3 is TGTGCCAGCAGCTTGGACGGGGGACCCTACAATGAGCAGTTCTTC. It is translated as CASSLDGGPYNEQFF.

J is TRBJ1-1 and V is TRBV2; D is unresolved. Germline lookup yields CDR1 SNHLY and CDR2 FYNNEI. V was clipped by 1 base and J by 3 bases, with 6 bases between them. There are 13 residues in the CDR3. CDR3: CASSEEVDTEAFF. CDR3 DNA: TGTGCCAGCAGTGAAGAGGTAGACACTGAAGCTTTCTTT. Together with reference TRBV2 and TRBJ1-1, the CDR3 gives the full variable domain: EPEVTQTPSHQVTQMGQEVILRCVPISNHLYFYWYRQILGQKVEFLVSFYNNEISEKSEIFDDQFSVERPDGSNFTLKIRSTKLEDSAMYFCASSEEVDTEAFFGQGTRLTVV.

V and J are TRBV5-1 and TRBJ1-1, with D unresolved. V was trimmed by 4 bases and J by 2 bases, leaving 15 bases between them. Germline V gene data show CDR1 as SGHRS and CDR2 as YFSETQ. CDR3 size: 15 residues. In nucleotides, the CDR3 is TGCGCCAGCAGCGTGTCCTTACTGGGTAACACTGAAGCTTTCTTT. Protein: CASSVSLLGNTEAFF.

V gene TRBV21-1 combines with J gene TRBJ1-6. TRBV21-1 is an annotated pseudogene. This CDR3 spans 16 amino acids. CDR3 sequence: CASSKCSVAVRSPLHF. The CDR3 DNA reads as TGTGCCAGCAGCAAATGCTCGGTGGCAGTACGCTCACCCCTCCACTTT.

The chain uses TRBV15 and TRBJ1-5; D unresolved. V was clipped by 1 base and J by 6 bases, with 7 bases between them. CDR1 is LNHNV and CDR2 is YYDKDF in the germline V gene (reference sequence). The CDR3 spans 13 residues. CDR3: CATSRAHGQPQHF. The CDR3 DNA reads TGTGCCACCAGCAGAGCTCATGGTCAGCCCCAGCATTTT.

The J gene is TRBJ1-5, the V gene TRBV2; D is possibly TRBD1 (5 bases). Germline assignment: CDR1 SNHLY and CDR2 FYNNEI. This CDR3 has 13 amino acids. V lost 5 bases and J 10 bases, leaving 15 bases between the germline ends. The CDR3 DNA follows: TGTGCCAGCAGTCCAATGCAGGGCCGTCCCCAGCATTTT. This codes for CASSPMQGRPQHF.

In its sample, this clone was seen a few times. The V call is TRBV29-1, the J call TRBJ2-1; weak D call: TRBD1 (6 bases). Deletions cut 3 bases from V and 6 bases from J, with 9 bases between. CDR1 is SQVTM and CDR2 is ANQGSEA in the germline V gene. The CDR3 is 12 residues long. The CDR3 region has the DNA TGCAGCGTTGATAGCAGGGGCAATGAGCAGTTCTTC. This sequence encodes CSVDSRGNEQFF.

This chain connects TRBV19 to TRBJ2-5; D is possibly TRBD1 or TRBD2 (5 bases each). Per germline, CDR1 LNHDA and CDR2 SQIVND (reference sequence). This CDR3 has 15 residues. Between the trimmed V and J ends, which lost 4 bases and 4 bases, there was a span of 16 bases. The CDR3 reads CASSKGTSYPETQYF. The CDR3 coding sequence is TGTGCCAGTAGTAAAGGGACCTCCTACCCAGAGACCCAGTACTTC. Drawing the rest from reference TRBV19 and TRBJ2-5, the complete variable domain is DGGITQSPKYLFRKEGQNVTLSCEQNLNHDAMYWYRQDPGQGLRLIYYSQIVNDFQKGDIAEGYSVSREKKESFPLTVTSAQKNPTAFYLCASSKGTSYPETQYFGPGTRLLVL.